Below are 21 T cell receptor beta chains sequenced from a single sample in a study of molecular identifiers for immune sequencing clone quantification. TCRdb ran MiXCR on the PCR reads and lists one entry per CDR3 protein. The data show 460,000 or so distinct CDR3 sequences, roughly a fifth seen once. Sequencing used naive CD8+ T cells from blood, with Jurkat cell RNA spiked in. Subset specified: FACS-sorted CD8+CD4-CCR7+CD45RA+ naive T cells. These receptors were taken from a human donor in good health. Some libraries in this study had Jurkat cell RNA spiked in.

This clonotype was detected a few times. The chain couples TRBV2 to TRBJ1-1; D uncertain. The CDR3 runs to 13 residues. CDR1 and CDR2 (germline): SNHLY, FYNNEI. Trimming pared 6 bases from V and 0 bases from J, leaving 8 bases between. Here the CDR3 reads CASRGIMNTEAFF. The CDR3 coding sequence is TGTGCCAGCAGGGGGATTATGAACACTGAAGCTTTCTTT.

This sequence joins TRBV6-6 and TRBJ2-2; D possibly uses TRBD1 or TRBD2 (5 bases each). V was shortened by 2 bases and J by 7 bases, with 20 bases between the two germline ends. The CDR3 is 17 residues long. Germline V gene data show CDR1 as MNHNY and CDR2 as SVGAGI (reference sequence). This CDR3 reads CASSYLHRDVGGGELFF. The CDR3 DNA sequence: TGTGCCAGCAGTTACCTACACCGGGACGTCGGTGGCGGGGAGCTGTTTTTT.

This clonotype appeared many times. This chain joins TRBV9 and TRBJ2-3; D is unresolved. V lost 3 bases to trimming and J lost 3 bases, with 11 bases between them. The CDR3 spans 14 residues. Per the germline V gene, CDR1 is SGDLS and CDR2 is YYNGEE. The CDR3 region is CASSGPWQTDTQYF. CDR3 nucleotides: TGTGCCAGCAGCGGGCCTTGGCAGACAGATACGCAGTATTTT.

This clonotype has just a few counts. The chain links TRBV30 to TRBJ2-1, with 8 bases aligning to TRBD2. CDR1 GTSNPN and CDR2 SVGIG come from the germline V gene (reference sequence). V lost 2 bases and J lost 4; bases outside the gene matches: 7. CDR3 length equals 15 residues. CDR3 sequence: CAWSPGRGGYNEQFF. CDR3 DNA: TGTGCCTGGAGTCCCGGGAGGGGGGGGTACAATGAGCAGTTCTTC. The full variable domain, with the rest looked up from reference TRBV30 and TRBJ2-1, is SQTIHQWPATLVQPVGSPLSLECTVEGTSNPNLYWYRQAAGRGLQLLFYSVGIGQISSEVPQNLSASRPQDRQFILSSKKLLLSDSGFYLCAWSPGRGGYNEQFFGPGTRLTVL.

The chain carries TRBV19 and TRBJ2-2; tentatively, D is TRBD2 (6 bases). The V end was cut by 6 bases, the J end by 5 bases, with 16 bases between. This CDR3 contains 15 residues. CDR1 and CDR2 (germline): LNHDA, SQIVND (reference sequence). As DNA, the CDR3 is TGTGCCAGTAGCACCCGGGACTCTAGTACCGGGGAGCTGTTTTTT. Protein: CASSTRDSSTGELFF.

The chain employs TRBV7-2 and TRBJ2-5, with TRBD2 identical over 8 bases. Germline V lookup: CDR1 SGHTA, CDR2 FQGNSA. This CDR3 spans 17 amino acids. V shed 5 bases, J shed 0 bases, and the junction held 11 bases outside the gene matches. The CDR3 spells CASSPPPGGAYQETQYF. The CDR3 region has the DNA TGTGCCAGCAGCCCCCCGCCCGGGGGGGCGTACCAAGAGACCCAGTACTTC.

This clonotype was picked up a small number of times. The chain joins TRBV6-2 or TRBV6-3 to TRBJ2-7, with D possibly being TRBD1 (6 bases). The germline V gene has CDR1 MNHEY and CDR2 SVGEGT. Trimming removed 2 bases at V and 3 bases at J, with 17 bases between. The CDR3 is made up of 16 amino acids. CDR3 bases: TGTGCCAGCAGTTACGTGGACAGTGACCCCCTCTACGAGCAGTACTTC. Residues: CASSYVDSDPLYEQYF.

V and J are TRBV30 and TRBJ2-5, with 7 bases lining up with TRBD1. The V gene's germline CDR1 is GTSNPN and CDR2 SVGIG (reference sequence). The length of the CDR3 is 14 residues. The V segment lost 2 bases and the J segment 3 bases; nucleotides outside the gene matches: 6. Written as DNA, the CDR3 is TGTGCCTGGAGTCCCTGGGACAGAAAAGAGACCCAGTACTTC. Encoded protein: CAWSPWDRKETQYF. Drawing the rest from reference TRBV30 and TRBJ2-5, the complete variable domain is SQTIHQWPATLVQPVGSPLSLECTVEGTSNPNLYWYRQAAGRGLQLLFYSVGIGQISSEVPQNLSASRPQDRQFILSSKKLLLSDSGFYLCAWSPWDRKETQYFGPGTRLLVL.

This clonotype was picked up many times. The rearrangement links TRBV27 to TRBJ1-1; 7 bases are shared with TRBD1. The V gene's germline CDR1 is MNHEY and CDR2 SMNVEV (reference sequence). The CDR3 has 14 residues. V dropped 6 bases and J dropped 2; count of bases not matched to a gene: 6. This CDR3 is CASSRGQINTEAFF. Here the CDR3 DNA reads TGTGCCAGCAGCCGGGGACAGATTAACACTGAAGCTTTCTTT.

Ten or more counts support this clonotype. The genes are TRBV3-1 and TRBJ1-5, with D possibly TRBD1 on 5 matching bases. There are 16 residues in the CDR3. From germline, CDR1 is LGHDT and CDR2 YNNKEL (reference sequence). The germline V and J ends were trimmed by 1 base and 0 bases, with 10 bases remaining between them. The CDR3 DNA reads TGTGCCAGCAGCCAAGTCCCGGGGGGTAGCAATCAGCCCCAGCATTTT. Residues: CASSQVPGGSNQPQHF. Based on the CDR3 plus reference TRBV3-1 and TRBJ1-5, the full variable domain is DTAVSQTPKYLVTQMGNDKSIKCEQNLGHDTMYWYKQDSKKFLKIMFSYNNKELIINETVPNRFSPKSPDKAHLNLHINSLELGDSAVYFCASSQVPGGSNQPQHFGDGTRLSIL.

This clonotype was seen only a few times. DNA for the CDR3: TGTGCCAACAGCCTTCAGAATGGACTAGCGGCTGAGACCCAGTACTTC. Protein sequence: CANSLQNGLAAETQYF. The rearrangement joins TRBV2 to TRBJ2-5; 10 bases are shared with TRBD2. V was pared by 10 bases and J by 5 bases, with 16 bases of the junction left unmatched. Germline V lookup: CDR1 SNHLY, CDR2 FYNNEI. The CDR3 length is 16 residues.

On this clonotype itself: A read error may explain this, as a much larger clone is one base away. The chain carries TRBV20-1 and TRBJ1-1, with TRBD1 as a possible D gene (6 bases). Germline V lookup: CDR1 DFQATT, CDR2 SNEGSKA (reference sequence). The CDR3 consists of 15 residues. This CDR3 is CNARDLWTEDTEAFF. For the CDR3, the DNA is TGCAATGCTAGAGATCTCTGGACAGAAGACACTGAAGCTTTCTTT.

This clonotype was seen repeatedly, ten times or more. The gene calls are TRBV27 and TRBJ2-7; D is possibly TRBD1 or TRBD2 (5 bases each). Germline values: CDR1 MNHEY, CDR2 SMNVEV (reference sequence). Trimming removed 2 bases from V and 0 bases from J, with 11 bases in between. The length of the CDR3 is 15 residues. The CDR3 protein is CASSLGGASSYEQYF. The CDR3 nucleotides are TGTGCCAGCAGTTTAGGGGGTGCCAGCTCCTACGAGCAGTACTTC.

Turning to this clonotype: With a much larger clone just one base away, this may be a read error. The chain recombines TRBV14 with TRBJ2-7; tentatively, D is TRBD2 (6 bases). CDR3 length: 16 residues. CDR1 and CDR2 from the germline V gene are SGHDN and FVKESK. The germline V and J ends were trimmed by 5 bases and 7 bases, with 24 bases remaining between them. CDR3 coding DNA: TGTGCCAGCAGCTTTAGACAGAGACTAATGGCGGGGGAGCAGTACTTC. Amino acids: CASSFRQRLMAGEQYF.

V is TRBV3-1 and J is TRBJ1-1; D not resolved. The CDR3 consists of 14 residues. V was pared by 1 base and J by 1 base, with 7 bases between. The germline CDR1 and CDR2 sequences are LGHDT and YNNKEL (reference sequence). The CDR3: CASSQVLENTEAFF. The CDR3 coding sequence is TGTGCCAGCAGCCAAGTCCTCGAGAACACTGAAGCTTTCTTT.

Concerning this clonotype: This may be a read error, as it is one base from a much larger clone. This sequence joins TRBV4-3 and TRBJ2-3, with D maybe TRBD1 (5 bases). With 0 bases removed from V and 8 bases from J, the gap between germline ends came to 15 bases. Germline V lookup: CDR1 LGHNA, CDR2 YSLEER. This CDR3 has 15 residues. The CDR3 region is CASSQEGDGSGTQYF. The DNA of the CDR3 is TGCGCCAGCAGCCAAGAAGGGGATGGGTCAGGTACGCAGTATTTT.

This clonotype was seen ten or more times. A junction boundary mismatches the germline segment, possibly from a read error. This chain joins TRBV27 and TRBJ1-5; D unresolved. The CDR3 totals 15 residues. Germline values: CDR1 MNHEY, CDR2 SMNVEV (reference sequence). The CDR3 bases are TGCGCCAGCAGCCAAGGAACAAACAGCAATCAGCCCCAGCATTTT. Encoded protein: CASSQGTNSNQPQHF.

There are many counts of this clonotype. The rearrangement uses TRBV5-1 and TRBJ2-3; 9 positions match TRBD2. This CDR3 is built from 16 residues. Unmatched junction bases numbered 6, after V lost 0 bases and J lost 4 bases. The germline gives CDR1 SGHRS, CDR2 YFSETQ. The CDR3 spells CASSLASGMFADTQYF. The CDR3 DNA follows: TGCGCCAGCAGCTTGGCTAGCGGGATGTTCGCAGATACGCAGTATTTT.

The genes are TRBV11-3 and TRBJ1-1; D possibly corresponds to TRBD1 (6 bases). Germline CDR1 and CDR2: SGHNT and YENEEA. V was clipped by 5 bases and J by 5 bases, with 21 bases between them. CDR3 size: 16 residues. CDR3 sequence reads: CASSQSTGRGGTEAFF. CDR3 bases: TGTGCCAGCAGCCAGTCGACAGGCCGCGGGGGAACTGAAGCTTTCTTT. The variable domain in full, with the rest retrieved from reference TRBV11-3 and TRBJ1-1, is EAGVVQSPRYKIIEKKQPVAFWCNPISGHNTLYWYLQNLGQGPELLIRYENEEAVDDSQLPKDRFSAERLKGVDSTLKIQPAELGDSAVYLCASSQSTGRGGTEAFFGQGTRLTVV.

The chain is built from TRBV19 and TRBJ2-5, with 9 nucleotides matching TRBD2. Germline V CDR1 and CDR2: LNHDA, SQIVND (reference sequence). Trimming at V came to 6 bases and at J to 2 bases, leaving 7 bases not matched to a gene. This CDR3 is 15 amino acids long. The CDR3 protein is CASSRLAEVQETQYF. Written as DNA, the CDR3 is TGTGCCAGTAGCCGACTAGCGGAGGTACAAGAGACCCAGTACTTC.

This chain uses TRBV29-1 with TRBJ2-2; D is perhaps TRBD2 (6 bases). Trimming took 7 bases from V and 6 from J, leaving 21 bases between them. The CDR3 consists of 15 residues. Looked up from germline, CDR1 is SQVTM and CDR2 is ANQGSEA. This CDR3 is CSAHGSERAAGELFF. CDR3 nucleotides: TGCAGCGCCCACGGGAGCGAGAGGGCCGCCGGGGAGCTGTTTTTT.